These T cell receptor beta chains were read from a single sample in a study of shared clonotypes between healthy human individuals. Generated by immunoSEQ multiplex PCR, the TCRdb table keeps only in-frame clones and is missing some. The data hold around 1.5 million clones, with around 98% observed a single time. Sequencing used naive CD4+ T cells sorted from blood. The source is a man in his thirties or forties in good health. Each CDR3 is given with its conserved first and last residue. A D gene is named only where the DNA matches it firmly. Expanded clones get a size class; other rows say once, few or many, or leave the size out.

j_call,d_call,clone_size,v_call,cdr3_nt,cdr3_aa
TRBJ2-5,NA,NA,TRBV7-8,TGTGCCAGCAGCCCCCCGGGGGGCTCAGAGACCCAGTACTTC,CASSPPGGSETQYF
TRBJ2-7,TRBD2,once,TRBV28,TGTGCCAGCAGCCGACCGATAGCGGGAGCCTACGAGCAGTACTTC,CASSRPIAGAYEQYF
TRBJ1-2,TRBD1,NA,TRBV28,TGTGCCGTGCCGGGACAGAACTATGGCTACACCTTC,CAVPGQNYGYTF
TRBJ1-5,NA,NA,TRBV28,TGTGCCAGCAGTTTATCGGTCCCAAACGGGCCCCAGCATTTT,CASSLSVPNGPQHF
TRBJ1-5,NA,once,TRBV29-1,TGCAGCGCACGATGGGGGGCCGGACAGCCCCAGCATTTT,CSARWGAGQPQHF
TRBJ2-1,NA,once,TRBV15,TGTGCCACCAGCACTCACAATGAGCAGTTCTTC,CATSTHNEQFF
TRBJ2-3,NA,once,TRBV9,TGTGCCAGCAGCGTAGATGTCACAGATACGCAGTATTTT,CASSVDVTDTQYF
TRBJ2-7,NA,NA,TRBV10-1,TGCGCCAGCAGTGAGTCCATCAGTCGGTCCGAGCAGTACTTC,CASSESISRSEQYF
TRBJ2-3,TRBD2,NA,TRBV10-2,TGCGCCAGCAGTGCTAATAGCGGGAGGTCGGGCACAGATACGCAGTATTTT,CASSANSGRSGTDTQYF
TRBJ2-7,NA,NA,TRBV27,TGTGCCAGCAGCCTTAGGCTACGAGGGGCTGGGGAGCAGTACTTC,CASSLRLRGAGEQYF
TRBJ2-7,TRBD2,NA,TRBV7-2,TGTGCCAGCAGCATCTACGGGACTAGGGGAGAGCAGTACTTC,CASSIYGTRGEQYF
TRBJ1-1,NA,NA,TRBV5-4,TGTGCCAGCACCCCGGACTGGATGAACACTGAAGCTTTCTTT,CASTPDWMNTEAFF
TRBJ2-3,NA,NA,TRBV18,TGTGCCAGCTCACCTTCTGGGAGCACAGATACGCAGTATTTT,CASSPSGSTDTQYF
TRBJ2-7,TRBD2,NA,TRBV6-1,TGTGCCAGCAGTGAATTTCAGCGGGGGGGGGAGCAGTACTTC,CASSEFQRGGEQYF
TRBJ2-1,NA,NA,TRBV19,TGTGCCAGTAGTACCGTCGGGTACGAGCAGTTCTTC,CASSTVGYEQFF
TRBJ2-7,NA,NA,TRBV5-4,TGTGCCAGCAGCTTGGCCCTGGGCGGGGCGAGCTCCTACGAGCAGTACTTC,CASSLALGGASSYEQYF
TRBJ2-3,NA,NA,TRBV18,TGTGCCAGCTCATCTGGGACTTCTACGGATACGCAGTATTTT,CASSSGTSTDTQYF
TRBJ2-5,TRBD1,NA,TRBV6-5,TGTGCCAGCAGTCCGGACAGGGAAGAGACCCAGTACTTC,CASSPDREETQYF
TRBJ2-4,TRBD2,NA,TRBV10-3,TGTGCCATCTCTAGCGGGGGAGTATCCAAAAACATTCAGTACTTC,CAISSGGVSKNIQYF
TRBJ2-3,TRBD2,NA,TRBV7-2,TGTGCCAGCAGCCCTAAGCGGGAGGGCCTGACGCAGTATTTT,CASSPKREGLTQYF
TRBJ2-2,NA,NA,TRBV6-4,TGTGCCAGCAGGCTACAGGGAACCGGGGAGCTGTTTTTT,CASRLQGTGELFF
TRBJ1-5,TRBD1,NA,TRBV2,TGTGCCAGCCGGGACAGGAGAGATCAGCCCCAGCATTTT,CASRDRRDQPQHF
TRBJ2-1,NA,NA,TRBV19,TGTGCCAGTAGTATAGGAGGAGGGGCTTACAATGAGCAGTTCTTC,CASSIGGGAYNEQFF
TRBJ2-2,TRBD2,NA,TRBV14,TGTGCCAGCAGCCTGAGCAGCGGGAGGGTCACCGGGGAGCTGTTTTTT,CASSLSSGRVTGELFF
TRBJ2-2,NA,few,TRBV7-3,TGTGCCAGCAGCTTATTGTACGGGGAGCTGTTTTTT,CASSLLYGELFF
TRBJ2-1,TRBD2,NA,TRBV11-2,TGTGCCAGCAGCACCGGACTAGCGGACTACAATGAGCAGTTCTTC,CASSTGLADYNEQFF
TRBJ2-1,NA,NA,TRBV9,TGTGCCAGCAGCGCCGACATGAGCTCCTACAATGAGCAGTTCTTC,CASSADMSSYNEQFF
TRBJ1-5,NA,once,TRBV10-2,TGCGCCAGCAGTGAGTCGAGGAGGGGAAGGGGTCAGCCCCAGCATTTT,CASSESRRGRGQPQHF
TRBJ2-2,NA,NA,TRBV7-3,TGTGCCAGCAGCTTATTAGTGAACACCGGGGAGCTGTTTTTT,CASSLLVNTGELFF
TRBJ1-3,NA,NA,TRBV5-1,TGCGCCAGCAGCTTGGTGGAGAATGCAAACACCATATATTTT,CASSLVENANTIYF
TRBJ1-1,NA,NA,TRBV7-2,TGTGCCAGCAGCCCGCACCAAAGGGGTACTGAAGCTTTCTTT,CASSPHQRGTEAFF
TRBJ2-1,NA,NA,TRBV9,TGTGCCAGCAGCCCCCTAGGCGAGCGGGCCTACAATGAGCAGTTCTTC,CASSPLGERAYNEQFF
TRBJ2-1,NA,NA,TRBV28,TGTGCCAGCAGCCCCGGGATATCCTACAATGAGCAGTTCTTC,CASSPGISYNEQFF
TRBJ2-1,TRBD2,NA,TRBV27,TGTGCCAGCAGTTTCTTAGCGGGATCGGGAGAGCAGTTCTTC,CASSFLAGSGEQFF
TRBJ2-7,NA,NA,TRBV7-2,TGTGCCAGCAGCTTTCCGGTGGAGGGGGGCTCCTACGAGCAGTACTTC,CASSFPVEGGSYEQYF
TRBJ2-1,TRBD2,NA,TRBV7-3,TGTGCCAGCAGCTCCGAGGCTAGCGGGAGTCTCTACAATGAGCAGTTCTTC,CASSSEASGSLYNEQFF
TRBJ2-5,NA,NA,TRBV10-3,TGTGCCATCAGTGAACCCGACAGGAACGAGGAGACCCAGTACTTC,CAISEPDRNEETQYF